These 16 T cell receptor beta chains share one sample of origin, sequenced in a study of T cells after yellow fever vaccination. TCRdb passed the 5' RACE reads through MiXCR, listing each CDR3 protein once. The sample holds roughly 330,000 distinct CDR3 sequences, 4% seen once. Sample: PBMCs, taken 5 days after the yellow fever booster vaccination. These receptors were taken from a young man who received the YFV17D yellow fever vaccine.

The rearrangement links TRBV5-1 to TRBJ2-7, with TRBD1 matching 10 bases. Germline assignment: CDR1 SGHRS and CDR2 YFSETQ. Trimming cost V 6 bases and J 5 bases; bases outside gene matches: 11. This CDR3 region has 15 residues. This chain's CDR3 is CASTQGGGQGNEQYF. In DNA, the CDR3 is TGCGCCAGCACCCAAGGTGGGGGACAGGGGAACGAGCAGTACTTC.

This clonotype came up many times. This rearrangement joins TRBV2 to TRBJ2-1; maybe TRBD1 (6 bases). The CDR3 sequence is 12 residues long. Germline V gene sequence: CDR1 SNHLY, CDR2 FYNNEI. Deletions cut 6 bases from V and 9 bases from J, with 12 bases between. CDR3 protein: CASRDTGTEQFF. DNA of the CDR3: TGTGCCAGCAGGGACACAGGGACTGAGCAGTTCTTC.

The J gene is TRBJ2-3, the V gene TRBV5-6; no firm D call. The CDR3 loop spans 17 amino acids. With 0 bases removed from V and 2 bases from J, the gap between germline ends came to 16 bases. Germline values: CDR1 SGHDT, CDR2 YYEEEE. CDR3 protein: CASSLGIKVLPTDTQYF. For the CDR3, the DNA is TGTGCCAGCAGCTTGGGGATAAAGGTCCTACCCACAGATACGCAGTATTTT.

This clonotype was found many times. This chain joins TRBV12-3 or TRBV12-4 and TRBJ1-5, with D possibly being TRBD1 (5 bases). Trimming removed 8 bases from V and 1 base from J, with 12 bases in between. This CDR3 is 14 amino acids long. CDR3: CASFQGGSNQPQHF. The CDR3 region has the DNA TGTGCCAGCTTCCAGGGCGGGAGCAATCAGCCCCAGCATTTT.

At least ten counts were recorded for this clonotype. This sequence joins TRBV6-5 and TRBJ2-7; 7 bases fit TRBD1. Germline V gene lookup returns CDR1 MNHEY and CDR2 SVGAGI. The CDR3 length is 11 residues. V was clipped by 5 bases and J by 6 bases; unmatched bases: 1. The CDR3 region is CASSPGGEQYF. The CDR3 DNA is TGTGCCAGCAGTCCAGGGGGCGAGCAGTACTTC.

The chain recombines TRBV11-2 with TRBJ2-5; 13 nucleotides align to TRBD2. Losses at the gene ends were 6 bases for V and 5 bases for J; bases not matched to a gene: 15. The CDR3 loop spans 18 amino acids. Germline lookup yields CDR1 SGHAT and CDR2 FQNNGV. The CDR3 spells CASRVNPTSGGGGETQYF. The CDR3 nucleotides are TGTGCCAGCAGAGTTAACCCCACTAGCGGGGGGGGAGGGGAGACCCAGTACTTC.

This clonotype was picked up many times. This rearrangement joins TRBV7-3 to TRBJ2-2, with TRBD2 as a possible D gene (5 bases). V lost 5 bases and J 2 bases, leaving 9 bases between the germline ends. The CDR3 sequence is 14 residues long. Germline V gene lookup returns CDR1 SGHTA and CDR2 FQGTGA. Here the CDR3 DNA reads TGTGCCAGCAGCCGGACTGTTAACACCGGGGAGCTGTTTTTT. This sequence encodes CASSRTVNTGELFF.

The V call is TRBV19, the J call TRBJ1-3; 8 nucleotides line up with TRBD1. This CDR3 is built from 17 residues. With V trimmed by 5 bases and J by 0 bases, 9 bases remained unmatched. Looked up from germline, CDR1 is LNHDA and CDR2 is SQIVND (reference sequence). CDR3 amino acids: CASSRQGWLLSGNTIYF. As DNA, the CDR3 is TGTGCCAGTAGTCGACAGGGGTGGCTACTCTCTGGAAACACCATATATTTT.

The CDR3 reads CASSSRWESFYGYTF. The CDR3 bases are TGCGCCAGCAGCTCCCGGTGGGAAAGCTTTTATGGCTACACCTTC. The rearrangement uses TRBV5-1 and TRBJ1-2; D is undetermined. This CDR3 contains 15 residues. Germline values: CDR1 SGHRS, CDR2 YFSETQ. V lost 3 bases and J lost 5, with 17 bases in between.

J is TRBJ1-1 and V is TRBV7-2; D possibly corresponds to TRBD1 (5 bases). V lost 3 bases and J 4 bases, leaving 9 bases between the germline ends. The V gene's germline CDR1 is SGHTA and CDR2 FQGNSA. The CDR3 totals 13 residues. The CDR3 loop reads CASSLLGTTEAFF. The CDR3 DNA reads TGTGCCAGCAGCTTGTTGGGGACCACTGAAGCTTTCTTT.

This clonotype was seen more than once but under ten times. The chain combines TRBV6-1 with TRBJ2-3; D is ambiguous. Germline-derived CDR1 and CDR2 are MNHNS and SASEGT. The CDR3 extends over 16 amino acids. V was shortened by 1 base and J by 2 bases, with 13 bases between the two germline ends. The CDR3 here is CASSEGYSEYTDTQYF. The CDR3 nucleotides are TGTGCCAGCAGTGAAGGGTACAGCGAGTACACAGATACGCAGTATTTT.

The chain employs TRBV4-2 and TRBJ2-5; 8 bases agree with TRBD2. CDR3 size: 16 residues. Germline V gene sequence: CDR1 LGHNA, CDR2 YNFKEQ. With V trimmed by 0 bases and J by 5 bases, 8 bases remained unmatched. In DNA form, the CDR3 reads TGTGCCAGCAGCCAAGAGAGAGCGGGGGAGTCGGAGACCCAGTACTTC. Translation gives CASSQERAGESETQYF.

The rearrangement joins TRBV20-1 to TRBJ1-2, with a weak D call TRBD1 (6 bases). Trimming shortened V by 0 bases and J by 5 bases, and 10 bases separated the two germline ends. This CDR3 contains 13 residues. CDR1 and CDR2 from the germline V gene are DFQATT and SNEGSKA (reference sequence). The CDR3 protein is CSARDNRDYGYTF. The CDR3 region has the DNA TGCAGTGCTAGAGATAACAGGGATTATGGCTACACCTTC.

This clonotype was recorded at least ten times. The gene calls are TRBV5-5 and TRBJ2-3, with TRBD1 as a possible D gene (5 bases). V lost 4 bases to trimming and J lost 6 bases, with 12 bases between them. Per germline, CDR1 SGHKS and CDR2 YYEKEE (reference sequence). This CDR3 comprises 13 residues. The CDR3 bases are TGTGCCAGCAGCCGCGACAGTTCGGATACGCAGTATTTT. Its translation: CASSRDSSDTQYF. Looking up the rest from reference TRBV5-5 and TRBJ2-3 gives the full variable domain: DAGVTQSPTHLIKTRGQQVTLRCSPISGHKSVSWYQQVLGQGPQFIFQYYEKEERGRGNFPDRFSARQFPNYSSELNVNALLLGDSALYLCASSRDSSDTQYFGPGTRLTVL.

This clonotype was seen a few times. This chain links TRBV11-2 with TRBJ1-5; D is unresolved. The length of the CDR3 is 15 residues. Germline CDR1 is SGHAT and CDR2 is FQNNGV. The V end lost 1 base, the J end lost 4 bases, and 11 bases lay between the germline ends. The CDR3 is CASSLGPGPNQPQHF. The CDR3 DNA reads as TGTGCCAGCAGCTTAGGTCCGGGCCCGAATCAGCCCCAGCATTTT.

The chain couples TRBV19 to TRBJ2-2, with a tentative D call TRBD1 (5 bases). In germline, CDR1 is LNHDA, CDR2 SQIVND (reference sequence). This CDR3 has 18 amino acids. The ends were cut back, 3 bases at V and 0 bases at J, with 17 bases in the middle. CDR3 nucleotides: TGTGCCAGTAGTATTAGTTGGGGCCTGCCCACGAACACCGGGGAGCTGTTTTTT. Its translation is CASSISWGLPTNTGELFF.